The next 17 T cell receptor beta chains were all read from a single sample in a study of blood T cell repertoires in COVID-19. Here immunoSEQ multiplex PCR was the method, and the copy in TCRdb shows in-frame clones only, minus some. Found here are roughly 250,000 clones, roughly four fifths of them singletons; the top ten hold more than 8%. Sequenced sample: peripheral blood. These receptors were taken from a woman older than 75 with acute or convalescent COVID-19.

This clone appeared once. This chain joins TRBV15 and TRBJ1-5; D gene uncertain. The length of the CDR3 is 16 residues. Between the trimmed V and J ends, which lost 0 bases and 7 bases, there was a span of 16 bases. Looked up from germline, CDR1 is LNHNV and CDR2 is YYDKDF (reference sequence). CDR3: CATSREGRSVLQPQHF. CDR3 bases: TGTGCCACCAGCAGAGAGGGCAGGTCCGTCCTGCAGCCCCAGCATTTT.

V gene TRBV30 combines with J gene TRBJ1-1; no definite D call. Trimming took 3 bases from V and 0 from J, leaving 14 bases between them. This CDR3 is built from 15 residues. Per the germline V gene, CDR1 is GTSNPN and CDR2 is SVGIG (reference sequence). This chain's CDR3 is CAWSGDWTVNTEAFF. The CDR3 bases are TGTGCCTGGAGCGGGGATTGGACGGTGAACACTGAAGCTTTCTTT.

J is TRBJ2-3 and V is TRBV15, with TRBD2 matching over 9 bases. After removal of 0 bases from V and 2 bases from J, the junction contained 6 bases not matched to a gene. This CDR3 comprises 17 residues. The germline gives CDR1 LNHNV, CDR2 YYDKDF (reference sequence). The CDR3 DNA is TGTGCCACCAGCAGAGATACTCCTAGCGGGGACACAGATACGCAGTATTTT. It yields the protein CATSRDTPSGDTDTQYF.

The chain is built from TRBV11-2 and TRBJ1-3; no reliable D call. The CDR3 runs to 17 residues. Between the trimmed V and J ends, which lost 0 bases and 0 bases, there was a span of 12 bases. Germline V gives CDR1 SGHAT, CDR2 FQNNGV. CDR3 coding DNA: TGTGCCAGCAGCTTAGATCCGCACTCACGCTCTGGAAACACCATATATTTT. Protein product: CASSLDPHSRSGNTIYF.

V usage is TRBV12-3 or TRBV12-4 and J usage is TRBJ1-2, with a weak D call TRBD1 (5 bases). The CDR3 has 13 amino acids. V dropped 4 bases and J dropped 3 bases, with 9 bases sitting between them. The CDR3 region is CASSSWGDYGYTF. The CDR3 nucleotides read TGTGCCAGCAGTTCATGGGGCGACTATGGCTACACCTTC.

This clone came up a few times. V and J are TRBV11-2 and TRBJ2-2; the match to TRBD2 covers 13 bases. Germline-derived CDR1 and CDR2 are SGHAT and FQNNGV. The CDR3 runs to 15 residues. V trimming: 5 bases; J trimming: 5 bases; junction bases outside the gene matches: 2. CDR3 coding DNA: TGTGCCAGCAGCCGGACTAGCGGGGGTACCGGGGAGCTGTTTTTT. It yields the protein CASSRTSGGTGELFF.

The chain couples TRBV7-5 to TRBJ1-5. TRBV7-5 is shown as a pseudogene. The CDR3 runs to 20 residues. CDR3: CARSLAKRTRREGRNQPQHF. The CDR3 DNA follows: TGTGCCAGAAGCTTAGCGAAGAGGACCCGGAGGGAGGGTCGCAATCAGCCCCAGCATTTT.

The J gene is TRBJ1-1, the V gene TRBV6-5, with TRBD1 matching 9 bases. With V trimmed by 2 bases and J by 6 bases, 7 bases remained unmatched. This CDR3 contains 15 residues. CDR1 and CDR2 from the germline V gene are MNHEY and SVGAGI. The CDR3 bases are TGTGCCAGCAGTTACCTCCCGGACAGGGGCGCTGAAGCTTTCTTT. This translates into CASSYLPDRGAEAFF.

This chain links TRBV7-9 with TRBJ1-2; D is uncertain. Germline V lookup: CDR1 SEHNR, CDR2 FQNEAQ (reference sequence). The CDR3 totals 14 residues. The V end was cut by 2 bases, the J end by 4 bases, with 11 bases between. The CDR3 loop reads CASSLIGGGYGYTF. CDR3 nucleotides: TGTGCCAGCAGCTTAATCGGAGGAGGCTATGGCTACACCTTC.

This chain joins TRBV7-2 and TRBJ2-7; D may be TRBD2 (6 bases). The V gene lost 1 base and the J gene lost 0 bases, with 16 bases spanning the gap. Per germline, CDR1 SGHTA and CDR2 FQGNSA. CDR3 length equals 17 residues. The CDR3: CASSLGTGGRSSYEQYF. As DNA, the CDR3 is TGTGCCAGCAGCTTAGGCACTGGGGGGAGGAGCTCCTACGAGCAGTACTTC.

For this clone: At the DNA level, this CDR3 is encoded by other sequences in the same sample as well. The chain uses TRBV29-1 and TRBJ2-2, with 7 nucleotides matching TRBD2. The germline V gene encodes CDR1 SQVTM and CDR2 ANQGSEA. The ends lost 4 bases at V and 7 bases at J; junction bases unmatched: 3. The CDR3 covers 12 residues. CDR3 nucleotides: TGCAGCGTTGGCCGGGGGGACGGGGAGCTGTTTTTT. Translation: CSVGRGDGELFF.

This clone showed up just once. One end of the junction varies from germline; a read error may be responsible. The rearrangement links TRBV7-7 to TRBJ2-5, with D uncertain. Germline V gives CDR1 SSHAT, CDR2 FNYEAQ (reference sequence). There are 13 residues in the CDR3. CDR3 sequence: CASSFSPGETQYF. The CDR3 DNA reads TGTGCTAGCAGCTTCTCCCCAGGAGAGACCCAGTACTTC. The variable domain in full, with the rest retrieved from reference TRBV7-7 and TRBJ2-5, is GAGVSQSPRYKVTKRGQDVTLRCDPISSHATLYWYQQALGQGPEFLTYFNYEAQPDKSGLPSDRFSAERPEGSISTLTIQRTEQRDSAMYRCASSFSPGETQYFGPGTRLLVL.

This chain links TRBV24-1 with TRBJ2-5, with D maybe TRBD1 (7 bases). The CDR3 is 17 residues long. Trimming removed 4 bases at V and 5 bases at J, with 22 bases between. Germline-derived CDR1 and CDR2 are KGHDR and SFDVKD. The DNA of the CDR3 is TGTGCCACCAGTGACTACGCCTTCGACAGGGAGGTCGAGACCCAGTACTTC. Translating it yields CATSDYAFDREVETQYF.

The CDR3 loop reads CASSEQQGTGYGYTF. The CDR3, as DNA: TGTGCCAGCAGTGAACAACAGGGGACGGGCTATGGCTACACCTTC. The rearrangement links TRBV2 to TRBJ1-2, with 7 bases that match TRBD1. This CDR3 is 15 amino acids long. Germline CDR1 SNHLY, CDR2 FYNNEI. J lost 4 bases, V lost 2 bases, and 7 bases had no gene match.

The rearrangement links TRBV2 to TRBJ1-3, with D hard to call. This CDR3 is built from 13 residues. Germline V gene data show CDR1 as SNHLY and CDR2 as FYNNEI. Trimming removed 6 bases at V and 0 bases at J, with 6 bases between. The CDR3 protein is CASSLNSGNTIYF. The DNA of the CDR3 is TGTGCCAGCAGCCTTAACTCTGGAAACACCATATATTTT.

The V call is TRBV5-1, the J call TRBJ1-4; 9 bases agree with TRBD1. This CDR3 comprises 15 residues. Losses at the gene ends were 1 base for V and 7 bases for J; bases not matched to a gene: 5. Looked up from germline, CDR1 is SGHRS and CDR2 is YFSETQ. The CDR3 DNA reads as TGCGCCAGCAGCTTGAGGGGGGACAGGGTTGAAAAACTGTTTTTT. This gives the protein CASSLRGDRVEKLFF.

The V gene is TRBV29-1, the J gene TRBJ1-3; TRBD1 might be the D (6 bases). Germline CDR1 SQVTM, CDR2 ANQGSEA. Trimming took 2 bases from V and 8 from J, leaving 13 bases between them. This CDR3 comprises 13 residues. The chain's CDR3 is CSVETGRGDTIYF. The CDR3 DNA reads TGCAGCGTTGAAACAGGGAGGGGAGACACCATATATTTT.